The entry below describes one T cell receptor (beta chain). Its target is unknown. This specimen belongs to a study of post-analysis software for immune sequencing data. As for the study in general: Relapsing-remitting, secondary progressive and progressive-relapsing forms made up the multiple sclerosis disease courses. Findings and caveats of the study: Comparison of patients with controls showed five TRBV segments more frequent in patients, TRBV5-6, TRBV5-1 and TRBV20-1 among them. Significantly decreased normalized Chao1 diversity was recorded for multiple sclerosis patients relative to controls.

cDNA libraries for TCR beta contained unique molecular identifiers. There were roughly 0.85 to 11 million T cells, and around 460,000 cDNA molecules came from them. A single record per CDR3 protein comes from TCRdb applying MiXCR to the PCR reads. The profile shows approximately 690,000 distinct CDR3 sequences, roughly three fifths of them singletons. Germline lookup yields CDR1 DFQATT and CDR2 SNEGSKA (reference sequence). The CDR3 runs 13 residues. V lost 6 bases to trimming and J lost 7 bases; unmatched junction nucleotides: 6. The sample was blood. The TCR comes from a girl aged 2 to 10 with multiple sclerosis. The rearrangement uses TRBV20-1 and TRBJ2-1, with TRBD2 identical over 10 bases. The chain's CDR3 is CSALGLADNEQFF. CDR3 DNA: TGCAGTGCCCTCGGACTAGCGGATAATGAGCAGTTCTTC.